This T cell receptor beta chain is from a study of blood T cells in healthy people across ages. General study findings and limits: It was the long-lived donors that had more naive CD4+ cells and higher diversity than aged donors.

Primed by a sample-barcoded 5' primer and a J-beta primer mix, a second PCR proceeded for 7 to 11 cycles. TCRdb fed the 5' RACE reads into MiXCR, producing one record per CDR3 protein. The sample consists of about a million distinct CDR3 sequences, under 50% of them appearing once. Notes on this clonotype: Its antigen remains unidentified.

Collection of roughly 9.8 milliliters of peripheral blood was performed for each donor. Per germline, CDR1 SGHRS and CDR2 YFSETQ. V was clipped by 2 bases and J by 2 bases, with 13 bases between them. The CDR3 is 15 amino acids. The clonotype was recovered from a man in his thirties or forties in good health. This rearrangement joins TRBV5-1 to TRBJ1-2; D is perhaps TRBD1 (6 bases). Sequencing was performed on blood. The CDR3 region is CASSLRQGTNYGYTF. The CDR3 coding sequence is TGCGCCAGCAGCTTACGGCAGGGGACCAACTATGGCTACACCTTC. The whole variable domain, filled in from reference TRBV5-1 and TRBJ1-2, reads KAGVTQTPRYLIKTRGQQVTLSCSPISGHRSVSWYQQTPGQGLQFLFEYFSETQRNKGNFPGRFSGRQFSNSRSEMNVSTLELGDSALYLCASSLRQGTNYGYTFGSGTRLTVV.